This TCR beta chain was sequenced for a study of spatial heterogeneity in lung cancer. Study-level background: The donors were about 67 patients with non-small cell lung cancer that was early-stage and untreated. Consistently, beta-chain sequences turned up in larger numbers than alpha-chain sequences did.

This CDR3 has 20 amino acids. Trimming removed 1 base from V and 0 bases from J, with 24 bases in between. Germline V gene lookup returns CDR1 LGHDT and CDR2 YNNKEL (reference sequence). The sample's time point: blood at routine non-recurrence follow-up after resection. Unsorted whole RNA of tumor, nontumor lung or frozen PBMC was sequenced. TCR cDNA molecules were tagged individually, and each one carried a unique molecular identifier. One entry per CDR3 protein results from TCRdb running MiXCR on the 5' RACE reads. The sample lists 15,000 or so distinct CDR3 sequences; under 20% were seen once. This clonotype has a single count.

The chain couples TRBV3-1 to TRBJ1-1; perhaps TRBD1 as D (5 bases). The specimen comprised PBMCs, sampled at follow-up. This TCR came from a male donor with early-stage non-small cell lung cancer. CDR3 sequence reads: CASSQALPGTGTEVNTEAFF. The CDR3 DNA reads as TGTGCCAGCAGCCAAGCCCTCCCCGGGACCGGGACGGAGGTGAACACTGAAGCTTTCTTT.